The 6 T cell receptor beta chains below all came from one sample that was sequenced in a study of CD8 T cells in ankylosing spondylitis. Each CDR3 protein is one row after TCRdb ran MiXCR on the 5' RACE reads. This sample has some 270,000 distinct CDR3 sequences; roughly a third occur once, and the top ten carry 4% to 5.5%. Sequenced material: blood, either unsorted or a sorted T cell fraction (not recorded which). These receptors were obtained from a male donor with ankylosing spondylitis or in good health (not recorded which).

This clonotype was picked up one time. The J gene is TRBJ2-1, the V gene TRBV7-3, with D perhaps TRBD2 (6 bases). Germline CDR1 and CDR2: SGHTA and FQGTGA. V shed 1 base and J shed 8 bases, with 24 bases lying between them. This CDR3 spans 18 amino acids. CDR3 sequence: CASSLIGGGWGSGDEQFF. CDR3 bases: TGTGCCAGCAGCTTAATAGGTGGTGGGTGGGGGTCGGGGGATGAGCAGTTCTTC.

The rearrangement uses TRBV12-3 or TRBV12-4 and TRBJ1-1; TRBD1 is a possible D gene (6 bases). Trimming took off 6 bases at V and 1 base at J, with 18 bases between the two ends. CDR3 length equals 16 residues. CDR3 in DNA: TGTGCCAGCAGCCCTGTGGGGATGACAGGGAACACTGAAGCTTTCTTT. It encodes CASSPVGMTGNTEAFF.

The chain has TRBV10-3 and TRBJ2-2, with 7 bases fitting TRBD2. Trimming took 3 bases from V and 4 from J; bases not matched to a gene: 8. The CDR3 totals 16 residues. Germline values: CDR1 ENHRY, CDR2 SYGVKD. The CDR3 coding sequence is TGTGCCATCAGTGAAGGAGGCGGGGGAGGCACCGGGGAGCTGTTTTTT. Translating gives CAISEGGGGGTGELFF.

The gene calls are TRBV29-1 and TRBJ2-5; the match to TRBD1 covers 8 bases. The CDR3 runs 13 residues. The ends lost 7 bases at V and 5 bases at J; junction bases unmatched: 9. The V gene's germline CDR1 is SQVTM and CDR2 ANQGSEA. CDR3 nucleotides: TGCAGCGCCGACCAGGGGGCCGCGGAGACCCAGTACTTC. This gives the protein CSADQGAAETQYF.

The rearrangement links TRBV4-1 to TRBJ2-5, with D possibly being TRBD1 or TRBD2 (5 bases each). Germline CDR1 MGHRA, CDR2 YSYEKL. This CDR3 spans 13 amino acids. Trimming removed 1 base at V and 6 bases at J, with 9 bases between. The CDR3 spells CASSQAQGQTQYF. CDR3 coding DNA: TGCGCCAGCAGCCAAGCTCAGGGACAGACCCAGTACTTC.

This chain links TRBV11-2 with TRBJ2-1, with D possibly matching TRBD2 (6 bases). CDR3 length: 15 residues. V was pared by 5 bases and J by 5 bases, with 16 bases between. CDR1 and CDR2 (germline): SGHAT, FQNNGV. The CDR3 region is CASSAWTRGNNEQFF. The CDR3 nucleotides are TGTGCCAGCAGCGCCTGGACGCGGGGCAACAATGAGCAGTTCTTC.